This entry features one TCR beta chain sequence. Its target is unknown. This entry comes from a study of cytomegalovirus exposure and HLA in healthy donors. Background on the study: A prior study identified 90 million to 120 million unique TCR beta sequences from about 180 million T cells.

PCR was performed using 60 Vbeta and 13 Jbeta primers. Profiling relied on immunoSEQ multiplex PCR, and the TCRdb table lists in-frame clones only, not all of them. This sample has 81,000 or so clones, with around two thirds found just once. Healthy bone marrow donors formed the donor group. J lost 5 bases, V lost 2 bases, and 5 bases had no gene match. The CDR3 has 15 amino acids. General observations from the study: Some highly shared sequence variants likely arose as a pipeline artifact. It was in a later analysis that TCR association rates were seen to vary by HLA locus, highest for DRB1 and lowest for HLA-C.

The TCR sequence derives from a woman in her twenties or thirties in good health and CMV-seropositive. The chain joins TRBV5-3 to TRBJ2-5; 11 positions agree with TRBD1. TRBV5-3 is annotated as an ORF whose role is uncertain. The sample was PBMCs. CDR3 loop: CARSFHGDRGETQYF. CDR3 DNA sequence: TGTGCCAGAAGCTTTCACGGGGACAGGGGGGAGACCCAGTACTTC.